Shown below are 29 T cell receptor beta chains from a single sample sequenced in a study of T cell repertoires in cytomegalovirus infection. These TCRs' antigens remain unknown. Each CDR3 protein is one row after TCRdb ran MiXCR on the reads. Seen here are around 770,000 distinct CDR3 sequences, almost 30% observed once, and the top ten hold less than 15%. Sequenced material: cultured CD8+ T cells from PBMCs, taken from culture after CMV antigen stimulation. Receptor source: a human donor in good health (CMV status not recorded). Some clones in this sample may be carry-over from other donors' samples.

The chain is built from TRBV6-1 and TRBJ2-5, with D tentatively TRBD1 (5 bases). V gave up 6 bases and J gave up 3 bases, with 14 bases separating them. This CDR3 is built from 14 residues. Germline CDR1 reads MNHNS; CDR2 reads SASEGT. CDR3 protein: CASRSRVAEETQYF. The CDR3 bases are TGTGCCAGCAGGAGCAGGGTAGCAGAAGAGACCCAGTACTTC.

V usage is TRBV7-9 and J usage is TRBJ1-1; maybe TRBD1 (6 bases). The CDR3 extends over 15 amino acids. Trimming shortened V by 4 bases and J by 1 base, and 13 bases separated the two germline ends. The germline gives CDR1 SEHNR, CDR2 FQNEAQ (reference sequence). CDR3 loop: CASSSGQSRNTEAFF. The CDR3 DNA sequence: TGTGCCAGCAGCTCCGGACAGTCACGGAACACTGAAGCTTTCTTT.

The gene calls are TRBV12-3 or TRBV12-4 and TRBJ2-7; 7 bases map to TRBD1. V dropped 2 bases and J dropped 6; count of bases not matched to a gene: 4. The CDR3 extends over 13 amino acids. The CDR3 sequence is CASSLSAGGEQYV. The CDR3 DNA is TGTGCCAGCAGTTTATCGGCAGGGGGCGAGCAGTACGTC.

The chain links TRBV6-8 to TRBJ2-5, with 12 bases aligning to TRBD2. The V segment lost 5 bases and the J segment 7 bases; nucleotides outside the gene matches: 11. The CDR3 has 16 amino acids. CDR1 is MNHGY, CDR2 SAAAGT, per germline. This CDR3 reads CASSPTASGGGVTQYF. Here the CDR3 DNA reads TGTGCCAGCAGTCCTACAGCTAGCGGGGGGGGGGTGACCCAGTACTTC.

This clonotype has just a few counts. The chain has TRBV6-2 or TRBV6-3 and TRBJ2-3, with 16 bases aligning to TRBD2. Germline values: CDR1 MNHEY, CDR2 SVGEGT. The CDR3 is 18 residues long. V lost 5 bases and J lost 0; bases outside the gene matches: 5. Here the CDR3 DNA reads TGTGCCAGCAGTCTCGGGACTAGCGGGGGGGAAAGCACAGATACGCAGTATTTT. It codes for CASSLGTSGGESTDTQYF.

The chain has TRBV14 and TRBJ2-1; 11 nucleotides align to TRBD1. CDR1 and CDR2 (germline): SGHDN, FVKESK. V shed 3 bases and J 10 bases; nucleotides not matched to a gene: 8. The CDR3 consists of 15 residues. CDR3 in amino acids: CASSHWDRGDREQFF. CDR3 bases: TGTGCCAGCAGCCATTGGGACAGGGGGGACAGGGAGCAGTTCTTC.

The rearrangement uses TRBV7-6 and TRBJ2-2; D gene unclear. The CDR3 spans 15 residues. CDR1 SGHVS and CDR2 FNYEAQ come from the germline V gene. V gave up 3 bases and J gave up 4 bases, with 12 bases separating them. CDR3 nucleotides: TGTGCCAGCAGCTTTACTTCGCAGACCACCGGGGAGCTGTTTTTT. Translation gives CASSFTSQTTGELFF.

This chain links TRBV12-3 or TRBV12-4 with TRBJ1-5; a possible D gene is TRBD1 (5 bases). The CDR3 spans 14 residues. Trimming removed 3 bases from V and 4 bases from J, with 10 bases in between. The CDR3 region is CASSFLAGNQPQHF. CDR3 DNA sequence: TGTGCCAGCAGTTTCTTGGCAGGGAATCAGCCCCAGCATTTT.

This sequence joins TRBV11-3 and TRBJ2-1; 9 bases are a match to TRBD2. CDR3 length: 17 residues. Trimming cost V 0 bases and J 2 bases; bases outside gene matches: 5. Per germline, CDR1 SGHNT and CDR2 YENEEA. The CDR3 loop is CASSLDYSGGPYNEQFF. The CDR3 DNA reads as TGTGCCAGCAGCTTAGATTATAGCGGGGGCCCCTACAATGAGCAGTTCTTC.

The V and J genes are TRBV6-6 and TRBJ1-3; D is unclear. Germline V gene data show CDR1 as MNHNY and CDR2 as SVGAGI (reference sequence). Trimming removed 10 bases from V and 2 bases from J, with 3 bases in between. This CDR3 is built from 10 residues. CDR3 amino acids: CATTGNTIYF. CDR3 bases: TGTGCCACCACTGGAAACACCATATATTTT.

This clonotype is a singleton in its sample. This sequence joins TRBV9 and TRBJ2-1; tentative D call: TRBD2 (7 bases). CDR3 length: 16 residues. Germline V gene data show CDR1 as SGDLS and CDR2 as YYNGEE. Between the trimmed V and J ends, which lost 2 bases and 0 bases, there was a span of 12 bases. The DNA of the CDR3 is TGTGCCAGCAGCGTTTCCGCGGGGGCCTCCTACAATGAGCAGTTCTTC. Protein sequence: CASSVSAGASYNEQFF.

V gene TRBV7-6 combines with J gene TRBJ2-1; 7 bases line up with TRBD1. CDR3 length: 15 amino acids. The germline CDR1 and CDR2 sequences are SGHVS and FNYEAQ. Trimming at V came to 5 bases and at J to 5 bases, leaving 9 bases not matched to a gene. As DNA, the CDR3 is TGTGCCAGCAGCACCAGTCCGGGACAGCACAATGAGCAGTTCTTC. It codes for CASSTSPGQHNEQFF.

Only a few counts were recorded for this clonotype. V usage is TRBV12-5 and J usage is TRBJ1-1; D uncertain. The germline V gene has CDR1 LGHNT and CDR2 FRNRAP. The length of the CDR3 is 14 residues. V was clipped by 1 base and J by 1 base, with 7 bases between them. As DNA, the CDR3 is TGTGCTAGTGGTTTGGCTATCCAGAACACTGAAGCTTTCTTT. Translation: CASGLAIQNTEAFF.

This clonotype was observed a single time. A much larger clone is a single base away; this may be a read error. J is TRBJ2-1 and V is TRBV7-9; 9 nucleotides match TRBD1. Per the germline V gene, CDR1 is SEHNR and CDR2 is FQNEAQ (reference sequence). CDR3 length equals 17 residues. With V trimmed by 5 bases and J by 2 bases, 10 bases remained unmatched. CDR3 DNA sequence: TGTGCCAGCAGCGCTTCCACACAGGGGGCGGCCTACAATGAGCAGTTCTTC. Amino acids: CASSASTQGAAYNEQFF. Using reference TRBV7-9 and TRBJ2-1 for the parts outside the CDR3, the full variable domain is DTGVSQNPRHKITKRGQNVTFRCDPISEHNRLYWYRQTLGQGPEFLTYFQNEAQLEKSRLLSDRFSAERPKGSFSTLEIQRTEQGDSAMYLCASSASTQGAAYNEQFFGPGTRLTVL.

The gene calls are TRBV5-1 and TRBJ2-6; 9 bases agree with TRBD2. Trimming removed 4 bases from V and 1 base from J; junction bases left unmatched: 12. CDR3 length equals 19 residues. Germline values: CDR1 SGHRS, CDR2 YFSETQ. CDR3 coding DNA: TGCGCCAGCAGCCCACGGGGGAGCGGGGGGCCGTCTGGGGCCAACGTCCTGACTTTC. Encoded protein: CASSPRGSGGPSGANVLTF.

Only a few counts were recorded for this clonotype. The rearrangement uses TRBV19 and TRBJ1-1; D not certain. Germline-derived CDR1 and CDR2 are LNHDA and SQIVND (reference sequence). V gave up 5 bases and J gave up 6 bases, with 13 bases separating them. The CDR3 spans 13 residues. DNA for the CDR3: TGTGCCAGTAGTCGGACCGTCAACGCTGAAGCTTTCTTT. Translated: CASSRTVNAEAFF.

The chain joins TRBV7-9 to TRBJ2-2, with 10 positions matching TRBD2. The CDR3 has 18 residues. J gave up 3 bases and V 3 bases, and 10 bases lay outside the gene matches. Germline V gene data show CDR1 as SEHNR and CDR2 as FQNEAQ (reference sequence). CDR3 protein: CASSFTPGLAFYTGELFF. Written as DNA, the CDR3 is TGTGCCAGCAGCTTTACACCGGGACTAGCGTTCTACACCGGGGAGCTGTTTTTT. Looking up the rest from reference TRBV7-9 and TRBJ2-2 gives the full variable domain: DTGVSQNPRHKITKRGQNVTFRCDPISEHNRLYWYRQTLGQGPEFLTYFQNEAQLEKSRLLSDRFSAERPKGSFSTLEIQRTEQGDSAMYLCASSFTPGLAFYTGELFFGEGSRLTVL.

V is TRBV29-1 and J is TRBJ1-1; D gene ambiguous. Germline V lookup: CDR1 SQVTM, CDR2 ANQGSEA. V dropped 8 bases and J dropped 2 bases, with 21 bases sitting between them. The CDR3 loop spans 15 amino acids. CDR3 DNA: TGCAGCCCTCTCCCCTCACATTACTTTAACACTGAAGCTTTCTTT. Translating gives CSPLPSHYFNTEAFF.

CDR3 coding DNA: TGTGCCAGCAGGCGTACCGGGACTAGCGGGGGCGGGTACAATGAGCAGTTCTTC. Translated: CASRRTGTSGGGYNEQFF. This chain uses TRBV12-3 or TRBV12-4 with TRBJ2-1; 14 bases line up with TRBD2. V lost 6 bases to trimming and J lost 4 bases; unmatched junction nucleotides: 11. The CDR3 is 18 residues long.

The chain combines TRBV29-1 with TRBJ1-1, with D possibly being TRBD1 (5 bases). In germline, CDR1 is SQVTM, CDR2 ANQGSEA. CDR3 length equals 12 residues. The ends were cut back, 8 bases at V and 2 bases at J, with 12 bases in the middle. The CDR3 coding sequence is TGCAGCCCAACAGGACTTAACACTGAAGCTTTCTTT. The encoded protein is CSPTGLNTEAFF.

This clonotype was seen only a few times. This rearrangement joins TRBV11-2 to TRBJ2-3; the D gene is possibly TRBD1 (5 bases). Germline V gene lookup returns CDR1 SGHAT and CDR2 FQNNGV. Trimming took 0 bases from V and 4 from J, leaving 11 bases between them. This CDR3 is 15 amino acids long. The CDR3 loop is CASSLDGAVSDTQYF. The CDR3 coding sequence is TGTGCCAGCAGCTTAGATGGGGCGGTCTCAGATACGCAGTATTTT.

The chain uses TRBV27 and TRBJ2-2; TRBD1 aligns across 7 bases. J was trimmed by 7 bases and V by 8 bases; bases with no gene match: 10. This CDR3 has 14 amino acids. Germline values: CDR1 MNHEY, CDR2 SMNVEV (reference sequence). The CDR3 DNA sequence: TGTGCCAGCCGCCGGACAGGCTGGGACGGGGAGCTGTTTTTT. This encodes CASRRTGWDGELFF.

The chain has TRBV13 and TRBJ2-1; D remains ambiguous. The ends were cut back, 0 bases at V and 8 bases at J, with 14 bases in the middle. CDR1 and CDR2 from the germline V gene are PRHDT and FYEKMQ (reference sequence). This CDR3 region has 15 residues. The DNA for the CDR3 is TGTGCCAGCAGCTTAGGCTCGGGCCCAGGCTATGAGCAGTTCTTC. This encodes CASSLGSGPGYEQFF.

A few counts support this clonotype. V is TRBV12-3 or TRBV12-4 and J is TRBJ2-7; no definite D call. V gave up 5 bases and J gave up 2 bases, with 10 bases separating them. The CDR3 totals 13 residues. The CDR3 reads CASSLLDTYEQYF. CDR3 nucleotides: TGTGCCAGCAGTCTTCTAGATACCTACGAGCAGTACTTC.

The chain employs TRBV7-6 and TRBJ2-5; 10 bases line up with TRBD1. With V trimmed by 5 bases and J by 5 bases, 8 bases remained unmatched. Germline lookup yields CDR1 SGHVS and CDR2 FNYEAQ. The CDR3 loop spans 15 amino acids. CDR3 sequence: CASSDPGQGPETQYF. The CDR3 DNA is TGTGCCAGCAGCGATCCGGGACAGGGGCCGGAGACCCAGTACTTC. Supplemented by reference TRBV7-6 and TRBJ2-5, the full variable domain reads GAGVSQSPRYKVTKRGQDVALRCDPISGHVSLYWYRQALGQGPEFLTYFNYEAQQDKSGLPNDRFSAERPEGSISTLTIQRTEQRDSAMYRCASSDPGQGPETQYFGPGTRLLVL.

The chain combines TRBV7-8 with TRBJ2-5, with TRBD2 identical over 9 bases. After removal of 5 bases from V and 1 base from J, the junction contained 8 bases not matched to a gene. This CDR3 spans 16 amino acids. CDR1 SGHVS and CDR2 FQNEAQ come from the germline V gene. The CDR3 DNA follows: TGTGCCAGCAGCCCCAATAGCGGGGGCTTCCAAGAGACCCAGTACTTC. It specifies CASSPNSGGFQETQYF. Full variable domain (missing parts from reference TRBV7-8 and TRBJ2-5): GAGVSQSPRYKVAKRGQDVALRCDPISGHVSLFWYQQALGQGPEFLTYFQNEAQLDKSGLPSDRFFAERPEGSVSTLKIQRTQQEDSAVYLCASSPNSGGFQETQYFGPGTRLLVL.

This rearrangement joins TRBV5-1 to TRBJ1-2; D unresolved. V was trimmed by 0 bases and J by 0 bases, leaving 9 bases between them. CDR1 SGHRS and CDR2 YFSETQ come from the germline V gene. CDR3 length: 15 amino acids. The CDR3, as DNA: TGCGCCAGCAGCTTGGCGTCAGGAACTAACTATGGCTACACCTTC. Translated: CASSLASGTNYGYTF.

The gene calls are TRBV4-1 and TRBJ2-1; 12 positions match TRBD2. The germline gives CDR1 MGHRA, CDR2 YSYEKL. This CDR3 has 17 amino acids. V trimming: 3 bases; J trimming: 7 bases; junction bases outside the gene matches: 10. In DNA form, the CDR3 reads TGCGCCAGCAGCCAGGCGCCACTAGCGGGGGGACGAAATGAGCAGTTCTTC. It yields the protein CASSQAPLAGGRNEQFF.

CDR3 region: CSARVRTENTEAFF. CDR3 DNA: TGCAGTGCTAGAGTCCGGACAGAGAACACTGAAGCTTTCTTT. The chain carries TRBV20-1 and TRBJ1-1, with D tentatively TRBD1 (6 bases). Germline V gives CDR1 DFQATT, CDR2 SNEGSKA (reference sequence). V was trimmed by 1 base and J by 1 base, leaving 10 bases between them. CDR3 length: 14 residues.